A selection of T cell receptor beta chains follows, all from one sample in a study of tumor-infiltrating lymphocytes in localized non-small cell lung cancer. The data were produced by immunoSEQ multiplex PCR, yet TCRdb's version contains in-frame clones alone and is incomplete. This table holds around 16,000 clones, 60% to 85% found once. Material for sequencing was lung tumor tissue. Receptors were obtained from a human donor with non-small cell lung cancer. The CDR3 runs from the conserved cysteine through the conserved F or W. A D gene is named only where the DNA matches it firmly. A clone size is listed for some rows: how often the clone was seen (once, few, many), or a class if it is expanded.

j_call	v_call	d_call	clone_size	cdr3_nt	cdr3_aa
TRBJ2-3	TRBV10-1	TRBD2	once	TGCGCCAGCAGCTTACTAGCGGGGCCCACAGATACGCAGTATTTT	CASSLLAGPTDTQYF
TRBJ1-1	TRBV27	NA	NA	TGTGCCAGCAGTTTATCGAGGTCGGCTGAAGCTTTCTTT	CASSLSRSAEAFF
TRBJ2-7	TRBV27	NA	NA	TGTGCCAGCAAACAAAGGGTTTATGTGAACGAGCAGTACTTC	CASKQRVYVNEQYF
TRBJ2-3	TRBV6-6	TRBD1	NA	TGTGCCAGCAGTTACGTTCAGGGGGCGGCAGATACGCAGTATTTT	CASSYVQGAADTQYF
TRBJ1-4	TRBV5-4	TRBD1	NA	TGTGCCAGCAGCTCGAGGACAGGGGCGGGTGAAAAACTGTTTTTT	CASSSRTGAGEKLFF
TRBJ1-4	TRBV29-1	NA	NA	TGCAGCGTTGCACCCCGGGGGTCGAATGAAAAACTGTTTTTT	CSVAPRGSNEKLFF
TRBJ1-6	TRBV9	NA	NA	TGTGCCAGCAGCGTAGATTCCCAAAAAGATAATTCACCCCTCCACTTT	CASSVDSQKDNSPLHF
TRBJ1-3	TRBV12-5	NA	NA	TGTGCTAGTGGTTTGGATCCCTACTCTGGAAACACCATATATTTT	CASGLDPYSGNTIYF
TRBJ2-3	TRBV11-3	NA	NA	TGTGCCAGCAGCGCCCGGGACACCTTCACAGATACGCAGTATTTT	CASSARDTFTDTQYF
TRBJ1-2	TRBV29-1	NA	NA	TGCAGCGGGGCAGTTGGTCTCTATGGCTACACCTTC	CSGAVGLYGYTF
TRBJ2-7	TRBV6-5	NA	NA	TGTGCCAGCAGCAGTACTACCCCCTTATACGAGCAGTACTTC	CASSSTTPLYEQYF
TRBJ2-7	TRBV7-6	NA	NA	TGTGCCAGCAGCTTGGCAGCTGCCTACGAGCAGTACTTC	CASSLAAAYEQYF
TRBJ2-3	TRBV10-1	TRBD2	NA	TGCGCCAGCAGCGCGGGACTAGCGGGGTCAGATACGCAGTATTTT	CASSAGLAGSDTQYF
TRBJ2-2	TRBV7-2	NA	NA	TGTGCCAGCAGCTTAGTCCGGGGGCGGGACACCGGGGAGCTGTTTTTT	CASSLVRGRDTGELFF
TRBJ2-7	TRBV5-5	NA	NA	TGTGCCAGCAGTCCCCAGGGAACCTACGAGCAGTACTTC	CASSPQGTYEQYF
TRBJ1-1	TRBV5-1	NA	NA	TGCGCCAGCAGCCTAGAAGGGACGAAGAACACTGAAGCTTTCTTT	CASSLEGTKNTEAFF
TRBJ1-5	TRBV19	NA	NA	TGTGCCAGTACCGAAGACCGAAGGGTACGGCCCCAGCATTTT	CASTEDRRVRPQHF
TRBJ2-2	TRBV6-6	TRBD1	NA	TGTGCCAGCAGTACAGGGGGCTTAGCCGGGGAGCTGTTTTTT	CASSTGGLAGELFF
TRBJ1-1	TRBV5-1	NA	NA	TGCGCCAGCAGCTTGGTCGGCAATGGGGTAACTGAAGCTTTCTTT	CASSLVGNGVTEAFF
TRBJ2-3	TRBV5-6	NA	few	TGTGCCAGCAGCTCACCGGGCACAGATACGCAGTATTTT	CASSSPGTDTQYF
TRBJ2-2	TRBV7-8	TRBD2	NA	TGTGCCAGCAGCTTAGTAGGGCTAGCGGGAGAAGAATACACCGGGGAGCTGTTTTTT	CASSLVGLAGEEYTGELFF
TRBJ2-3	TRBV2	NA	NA	TGTGCCAGCAATAGCGTGGCCGGCACAGATACGCAGTATTTT	CASNSVAGTDTQYF
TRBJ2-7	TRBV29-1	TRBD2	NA	TGCAGCGTTGGGACTAGCGGGGAGCAGTACTTC	CSVGTSGEQYF
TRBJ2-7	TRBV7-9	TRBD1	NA	TGTGCCAGCAGCTTAGTAGTGGGACAGGGGTCCGCGCAGTACTTC	CASSLVVGQGSAQYF
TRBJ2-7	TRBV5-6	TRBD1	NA	TGTGCCAGCAGCTTCGCAGGGGGCGAATCCTACGAGCAGTACTTC	CASSFAGGESYEQYF
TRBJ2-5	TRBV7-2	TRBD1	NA	TGTGCCAGCAGCCCAAGCCGACAGGGTATGGAGACCCAGTACTTC	CASSPSRQGMETQYF
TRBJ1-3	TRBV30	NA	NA	TGTGCCTGGACCCGGGACTCTGGAAACACCATATATTTT	CAWTRDSGNTIYF
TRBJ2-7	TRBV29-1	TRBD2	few	TGCAGCGTCTCCGGGGGGCTAGCGGGACTTTACGAGCAGTACTTC	CSVSGGLAGLYEQYF
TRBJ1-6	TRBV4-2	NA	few	TGTGCCAGCAGCCAAGCTCGAGGGGCCGGTTTGGGTTCACCCCTCCACTTT	CASSQARGAGLGSPLHF
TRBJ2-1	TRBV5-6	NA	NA	TGTGCCAGCAGCTTGCAGATCGATGAGCAGTTCTTC	CASSLQIDEQFF
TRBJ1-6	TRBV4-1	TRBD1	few	TGCGCCAGCAGCCTCGGACAGGGGGTTCTTTCTTCACCCCTCCACTTT	CASSLGQGVLSSPLHF
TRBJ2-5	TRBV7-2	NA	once	TGTGCCAGCAGCTCGGCCATAGAGACCCAGTACTTC	CASSSAIETQYF
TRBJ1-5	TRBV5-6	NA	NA	TGTGCCAGCAGCTACGCGGCAGATCAGCCCCAGCATTTT	CASSYAADQPQHF